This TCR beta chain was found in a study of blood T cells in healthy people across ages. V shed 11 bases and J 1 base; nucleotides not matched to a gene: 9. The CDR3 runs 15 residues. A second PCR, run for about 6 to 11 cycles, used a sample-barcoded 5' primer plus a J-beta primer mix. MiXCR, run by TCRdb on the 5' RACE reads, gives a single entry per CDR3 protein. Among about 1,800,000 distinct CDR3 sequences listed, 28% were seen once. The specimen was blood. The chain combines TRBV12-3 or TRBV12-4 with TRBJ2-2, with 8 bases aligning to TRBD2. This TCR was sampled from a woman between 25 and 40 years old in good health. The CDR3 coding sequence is TGTGCCCCGACTCTAAGCGGGGGGAACACCGGGGAGCTGTTTTTT. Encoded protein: CAPTLSGGNTGELFF.